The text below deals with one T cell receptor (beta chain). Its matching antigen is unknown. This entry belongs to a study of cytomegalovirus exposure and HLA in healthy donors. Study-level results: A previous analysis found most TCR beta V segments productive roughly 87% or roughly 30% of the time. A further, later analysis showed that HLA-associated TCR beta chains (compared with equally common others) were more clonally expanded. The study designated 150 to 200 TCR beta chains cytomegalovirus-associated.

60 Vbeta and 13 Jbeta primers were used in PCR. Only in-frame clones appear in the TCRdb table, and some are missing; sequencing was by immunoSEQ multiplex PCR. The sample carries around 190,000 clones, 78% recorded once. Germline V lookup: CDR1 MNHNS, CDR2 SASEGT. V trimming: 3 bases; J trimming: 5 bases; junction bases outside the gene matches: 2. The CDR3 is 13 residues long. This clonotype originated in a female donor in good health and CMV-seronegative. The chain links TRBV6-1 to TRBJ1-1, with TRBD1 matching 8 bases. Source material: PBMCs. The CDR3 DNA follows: TGTGCCAGCAGTGAGACAGGGGCTACTGAAGCTTTCTTT. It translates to CASSETGATEAFF.